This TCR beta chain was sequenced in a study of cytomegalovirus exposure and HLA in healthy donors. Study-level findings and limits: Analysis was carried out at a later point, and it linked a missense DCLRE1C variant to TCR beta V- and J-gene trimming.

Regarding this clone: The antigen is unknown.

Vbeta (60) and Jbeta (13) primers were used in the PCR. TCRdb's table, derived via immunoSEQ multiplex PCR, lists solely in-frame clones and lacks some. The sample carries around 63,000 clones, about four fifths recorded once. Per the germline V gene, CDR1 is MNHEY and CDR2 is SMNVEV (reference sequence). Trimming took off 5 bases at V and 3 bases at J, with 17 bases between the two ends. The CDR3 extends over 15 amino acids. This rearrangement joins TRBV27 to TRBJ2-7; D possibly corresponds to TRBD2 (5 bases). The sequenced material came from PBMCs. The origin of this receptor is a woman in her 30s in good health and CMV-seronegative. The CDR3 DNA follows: TGTGCCAGCAGTCCCGGGGATGGGATGGACTACGAGCAGTACTTC. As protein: CASSPGDGMDYEQYF.